This T cell receptor beta chain was found in a study of breast tumors, draining lymph nodes, adjacent tissues. Whole-study results and caveats: Tumor T cell lymph node origin was a supported hypothesis, not proven. Compared with basal-like, luminal-like tumors shared significantly more repertoire with nontumor tissue.

Samples came from axillary lymph nodes draining the breast cancer. TCRdb used MiXCR to reprocess the multiplex PCR reads, holding one entry per CDR3 protein. The sample holds more than 200,000 distinct CDR3 sequences; 32% are singletons and the top ten take 1.3% to 1.5%. Trimming took off 6 bases at V and 2 bases at J, with 17 bases between the two ends. The CDR3 runs 16 residues. Per the germline V gene, CDR1 is KGHDR and CDR2 is SFDVKD. Turning to this clonotype: What it binds is unknown.

The clonotype comes from a female donor with breast cancer. Some clones in this sample may be carry-over from other donors' samples. Sequencing input: axillary lymph node tissue. The chain recombines TRBV24-1 with TRBJ2-3; D perhaps matches TRBD2 (6 bases). DNA of the CDR3: TGTGCCACCAGTTTTAGAGGCGGGGCACTCACAGATACGCAGTATTTT. Its protein is CATSFRGGALTDTQYF.